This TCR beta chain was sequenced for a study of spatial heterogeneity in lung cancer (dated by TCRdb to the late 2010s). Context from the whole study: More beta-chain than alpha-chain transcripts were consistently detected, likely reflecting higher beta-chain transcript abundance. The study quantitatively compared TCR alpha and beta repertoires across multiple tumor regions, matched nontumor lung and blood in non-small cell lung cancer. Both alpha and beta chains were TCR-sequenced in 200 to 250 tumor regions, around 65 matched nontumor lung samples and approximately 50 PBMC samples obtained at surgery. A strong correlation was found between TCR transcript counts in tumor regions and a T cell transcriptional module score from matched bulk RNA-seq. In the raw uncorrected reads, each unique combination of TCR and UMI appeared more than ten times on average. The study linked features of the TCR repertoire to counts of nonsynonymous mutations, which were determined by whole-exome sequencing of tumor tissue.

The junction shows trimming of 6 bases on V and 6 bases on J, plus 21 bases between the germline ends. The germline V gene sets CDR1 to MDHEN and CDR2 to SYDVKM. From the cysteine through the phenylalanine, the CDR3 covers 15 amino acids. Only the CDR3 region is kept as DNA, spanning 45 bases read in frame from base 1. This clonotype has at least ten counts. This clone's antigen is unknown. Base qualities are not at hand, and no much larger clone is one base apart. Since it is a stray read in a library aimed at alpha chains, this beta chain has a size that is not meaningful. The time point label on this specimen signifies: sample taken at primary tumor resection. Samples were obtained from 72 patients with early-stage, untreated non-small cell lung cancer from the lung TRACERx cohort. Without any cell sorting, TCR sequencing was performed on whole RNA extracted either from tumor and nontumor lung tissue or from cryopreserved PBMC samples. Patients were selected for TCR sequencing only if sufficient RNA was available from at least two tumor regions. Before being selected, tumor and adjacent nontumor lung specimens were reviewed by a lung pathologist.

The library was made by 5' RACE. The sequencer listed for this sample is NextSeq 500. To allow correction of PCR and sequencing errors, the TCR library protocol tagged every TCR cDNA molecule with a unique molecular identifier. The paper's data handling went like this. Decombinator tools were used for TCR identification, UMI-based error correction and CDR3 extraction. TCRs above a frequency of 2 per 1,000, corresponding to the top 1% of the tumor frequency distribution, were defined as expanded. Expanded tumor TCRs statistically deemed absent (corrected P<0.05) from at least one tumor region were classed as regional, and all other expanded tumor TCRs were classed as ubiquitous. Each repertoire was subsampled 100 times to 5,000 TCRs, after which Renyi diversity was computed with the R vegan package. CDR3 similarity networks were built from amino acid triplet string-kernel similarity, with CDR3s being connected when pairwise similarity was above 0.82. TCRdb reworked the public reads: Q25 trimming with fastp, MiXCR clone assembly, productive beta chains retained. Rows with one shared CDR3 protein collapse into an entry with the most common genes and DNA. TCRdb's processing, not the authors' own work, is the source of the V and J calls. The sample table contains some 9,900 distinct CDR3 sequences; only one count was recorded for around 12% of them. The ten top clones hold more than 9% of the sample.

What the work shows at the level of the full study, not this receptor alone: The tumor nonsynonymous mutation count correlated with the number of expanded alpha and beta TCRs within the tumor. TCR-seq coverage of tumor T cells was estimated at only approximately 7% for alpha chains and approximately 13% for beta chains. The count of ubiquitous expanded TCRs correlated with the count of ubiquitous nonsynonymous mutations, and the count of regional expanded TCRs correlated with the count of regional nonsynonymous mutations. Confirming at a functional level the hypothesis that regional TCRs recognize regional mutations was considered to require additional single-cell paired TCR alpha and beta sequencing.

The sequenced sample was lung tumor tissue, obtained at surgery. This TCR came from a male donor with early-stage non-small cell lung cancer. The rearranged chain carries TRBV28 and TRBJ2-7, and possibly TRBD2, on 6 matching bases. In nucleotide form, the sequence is TGTGCCAGCAGAGTGGATGGGGGGATGTTGGCCGAGCAGTACTTC. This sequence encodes CASRVDGGMLAEQYF.